These 19 T cell receptor beta chains were all obtained from the same sample, sequenced in a study of blood T cell repertoires in COVID-19. TCRdb's table, derived via immunoSEQ multiplex PCR, lists solely in-frame clones and lacks some. Of 200,000 to 250,000 clones in the sample, about 86% are singletons; the top ten hold 3.8%. What was sequenced was PBMCs or T cells enriched from blood (not recorded which). These TCRs come from a woman between 35 and 50 years old with acute COVID-19.

The chain recombines TRBV3-1 (or the pseudogene TRBV3-2) with TRBJ1-1, with 8 positions matching TRBD1. The germline V gene encodes CDR1 LGHDT and CDR2 YNNKEL (reference sequence). V trimming: 3 bases; J trimming: 8 bases; junction bases outside the gene matches: 2. The CDR3 has 12 amino acids. CDR3 amino acids: CASSQTGAEAFF. Written as DNA, the CDR3 is TGTGCCAGCAGCCAGACAGGGGCCGAAGCTTTCTTT.

The chain uses TRBV7-6 and TRBJ2-5; 10 nucleotides align to TRBD2. Germline assignment: CDR1 SGHVS and CDR2 FNYEAQ. Trimming cost V 1 base and J 4 bases; bases outside gene matches: 3. This CDR3 region has 15 residues. The CDR3 reads CASSLGPSGRETQYF. The CDR3 DNA reads TGTGCCAGCAGCTTAGGGCCTAGCGGGAGAGAGACCCAGTACTTC. The entire variable domain, with the rest obtained from reference TRBV7-6 and TRBJ2-5, is as follows: GAGVSQSPRYKVTKRGQDVALRCDPISGHVSLYWYRQALGQGPEFLTYFNYEAQQDKSGLPNDRFSAERPEGSISTLTIQRTEQRDSAMYRCASSLGPSGRETQYFGPGTRLLVL.

The chain combines TRBV2 with TRBJ1-5, with a tentative D call TRBD1 (6 bases). Looked up from germline, CDR1 is SNHLY and CDR2 is FYNNEI. Trimming left V 2 bases short and J 2 bases short, with 10 bases between. The CDR3 sequence is 15 residues long. The CDR3 reads CASSEQQGGNQPQHF. The CDR3 DNA follows: TGTGCCAGCAGTGAACAACAGGGTGGCAATCAGCCCCAGCATTTT.

In this sample, this clone turned up once. The rearrangement links TRBV5-1 to TRBJ2-1; weak D call: TRBD2 (6 bases). The ends were cut back, 6 bases at V and 3 bases at J, with 13 bases in the middle. Germline assignment: CDR1 SGHRS and CDR2 YFSETQ. This CDR3 contains 14 residues. CDR3 nucleotide sequence: TGCGCCAGCAAGCCCAGCGGGTTCTACAATGAGCAGTTCTTC. Residues: CASKPSGFYNEQFF.

The chain uses TRBV7-9 and TRBJ2-1; 7 bases match TRBD2. V dropped 3 bases and J dropped 2; count of bases not matched to a gene: 4. CDR1 and CDR2 (germline): SEHNR, FQNEAQ (reference sequence). The CDR3 is 15 residues long. The CDR3 region has the DNA TGTGCCAGCAGCTTGGCTAGCGGAGCCTACAATGAGCAGTTCTTC. Protein sequence: CASSLASGAYNEQFF. The whole variable domain, remainder taken from reference TRBV7-9 and TRBJ2-1, is DTGVSQNPRHKITKRGQNVTFRCDPISEHNRLYWYRQTLGQGPEFLTYFQNEAQLEKSRLLSDRFSAERPKGSFSTLEIQRTEQGDSAMYLCASSLASGAYNEQFFGPGTRLTVL.

The rearrangement joins TRBV15 to TRBJ1-4; D is unresolved. Deletions cut 0 bases from V and 8 bases from J, with 13 bases between. This CDR3 is built from 15 residues. Germline loops: CDR1 LNHNV, CDR2 YYDKDF (reference sequence). CDR3 protein: CATSRDLDVLEKLFF. In nucleotides, the CDR3 is TGTGCCACCAGCAGAGATCTAGACGTCCTAGAAAAACTGTTTTTT.

There are a few counts of this clone. The genes are TRBV5-8 and TRBJ1-6; perhaps TRBD1 as D (6 bases). The germline V gene encodes CDR1 SGHTS and CDR2 YDEGEE. Between the trimmed V and J ends, which lost 4 bases and 7 bases, there was a span of 12 bases. This CDR3 is built from 14 residues. In DNA, the CDR3 is TGTGCCAGCAGCCTTATCCAGGGGAATTCACCCCTCCACTTT. It codes for CASSLIQGNSPLHF.

This clone was recorded only once. The genes are TRBV10-3 and TRBJ1-2; D call uncertain. The germline gives CDR1 ENHRY, CDR2 SYGVKD. V lost 10 bases, J lost 8 bases, and 23 bases lay in between. This CDR3 contains 14 residues. The CDR3, as DNA: TGTGCCACCGTTAACCCAGGTCGTCCTAACGGCTACACCTTC. Protein: CATVNPGRPNGYTF.

The chain employs TRBV9 and TRBJ2-1; D gene unclear. There are 15 residues in the CDR3. Trimming stripped 0 bases from V and 0 bases from J, with 7 bases between. Looked up from germline, CDR1 is SGDLS and CDR2 is YYNGEE. The CDR3, as DNA: TGTGCCAGCAGCGTAGAATCGCGCTCCTACAATGAGCAGTTCTTC. Protein product: CASSVESRSYNEQFF.

This clone was counted once. The chain couples TRBV21-1 to TRBJ2-5; TRBD1 was called by the table and not checked on the DNA. TRBV21-1 is shown as a pseudogene. The length of the CDR3 is 19 residues. The CDR3 is CASIPFPGQGRLIQETQYF. DNA for the CDR3: TGTGCCAGCATCCCATTTCCGGGACAGGGGAGGTTGATACAAGAGACCCAGTACTTC.

The chain uses TRBV7-2 and TRBJ2-7; possible D gene TRBD2, 7 bases. Germline V gene lookup returns CDR1 SGHTA and CDR2 FQGNSA. This CDR3 contains 13 residues. The germline V and J ends were trimmed by 2 bases and 5 bases, with 10 bases remaining between them. The CDR3 here is CASSLIGGDEQYF. The DNA of the CDR3 is TGTGCCAGCAGCTTAATAGGGGGGGACGAGCAGTACTTC.

The J gene is TRBJ2-3, the V gene TRBV12-5, with TRBD2 matching 8 bases. The V gene's germline CDR1 is LGHNT and CDR2 FRNRAP. The CDR3 is made up of 16 amino acids. The V and J ends lost 0 bases and 4 bases, in that order; junction bases with no gene match: 6. The CDR3 nucleotides are TGTGCTAGTGGTTTGGTAATGACTAGCGAGCCAGATACGCAGTATTTT. Protein: CASGLVMTSEPDTQYF.

The chain combines TRBV28 with TRBJ2-7; maybe TRBD1 (6 bases). Germline V gene sequence: CDR1 MDHEN, CDR2 SYDVKM. Deletions cut 6 bases from V and 4 bases from J, with 10 bases between. The CDR3 sequence is 12 residues long. The CDR3 is CASRSDRYEQYF. DNA for the CDR3: TGTGCCAGCAGGTCCGACAGGTACGAGCAGTACTTC.

The CDR3 DNA follows: TGCGCCAGCAGCCAAGCCGAGACAGGAAACTATGGCTACACCTTC. Residues: CASSQAETGNYGYTF. The gene calls are TRBV4-3 and TRBJ1-2; D is possibly TRBD1 (6 bases). V was clipped by 1 base and J by 2 bases, with 11 bases between them. Per the germline V gene, CDR1 is LGHNA and CDR2 is YSLEER. The CDR3 totals 15 residues.

The chain links TRBV5-1 to TRBJ2-1; 14 bases are shared with TRBD2. The CDR3 is made up of 15 amino acids. Losses at the gene ends were 4 bases for V and 7 bases for J; bases not matched to a gene: 4. CDR1 and CDR2 from the germline V gene are SGHRS and YFSETQ. CDR3 sequence: CASSPGLAGANEQFF. CDR3 bases: TGCGCCAGCAGCCCGGGACTAGCGGGAGCTAATGAGCAGTTCTTC.

The chain uses TRBV7-3 and TRBJ2-3, with TRBD1 as a possible D gene (5 bases). The V end lost 2 bases, the J end lost 4 bases, and 13 bases lay between the germline ends. CDR3 length equals 15 residues. Germline CDR1 SGHTA, CDR2 FQGTGA. The CDR3 reads CASSLQGQISDTQYF. The CDR3 DNA reads TGTGCCAGCAGCTTACAGGGTCAGATTTCAGATACGCAGTATTTT.

The chain employs TRBV11-1 and TRBJ2-5, with 8 positions matching TRBD1. The CDR3 runs to 15 residues. V shed 4 bases and J 1 base; nucleotides not matched to a gene: 5. From germline, CDR1 is SGHAT and CDR2 FQDESV (reference sequence). The CDR3 DNA reads TGTGCCAGCAGCTACGGACAGGGTCCCCAAGAGACCCAGTACTTC. Translation: CASSYGQGPQETQYF.

The chain is built from TRBV28 and TRBJ1-6; 9 bases line up with TRBD1. CDR3 length: 14 amino acids. In germline, CDR1 is MDHEN, CDR2 SYDVKM. The trim removed 6 bases at V and 7 bases at J, leaving 4 bases unmatched. In DNA form, the CDR3 reads TGTGCCAGCAGCGGACAGGGGAGAAATTCACCCCTCCACTTT. Translated, it gives CASSGQGRNSPLHF.

V gene TRBV9 combines with J gene TRBJ2-1; the D gene is possibly TRBD2 (8 bases). The germline V gene has CDR1 SGDLS and CDR2 YYNGEE. V lost 3 bases to trimming and J lost 16 bases, with 20 bases between them. The CDR3 has 13 amino acids. CDR3 loop: CASSGSLAGQLFF. In DNA, the CDR3 is TGTGCCAGCAGCGGGTCCTTAGCGGGACAGCTATTCTTC.